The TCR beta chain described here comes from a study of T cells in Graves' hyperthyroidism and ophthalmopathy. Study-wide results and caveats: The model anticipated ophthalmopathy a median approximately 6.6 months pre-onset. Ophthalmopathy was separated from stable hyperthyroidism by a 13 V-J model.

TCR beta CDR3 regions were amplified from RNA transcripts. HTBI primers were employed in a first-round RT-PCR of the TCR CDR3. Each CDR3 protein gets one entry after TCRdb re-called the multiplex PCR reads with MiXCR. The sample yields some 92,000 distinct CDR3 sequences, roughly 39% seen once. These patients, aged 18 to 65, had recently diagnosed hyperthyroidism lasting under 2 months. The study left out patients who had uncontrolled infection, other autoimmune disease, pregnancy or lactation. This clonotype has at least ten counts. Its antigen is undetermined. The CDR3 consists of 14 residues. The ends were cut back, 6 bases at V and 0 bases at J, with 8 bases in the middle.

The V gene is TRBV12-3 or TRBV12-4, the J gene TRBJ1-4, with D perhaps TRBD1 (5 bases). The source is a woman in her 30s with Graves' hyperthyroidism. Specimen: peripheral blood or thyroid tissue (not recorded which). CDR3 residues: CASRQTATNEKLFF. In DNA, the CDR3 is TGTGCCAGCAGGCAGACAGCAACTAATGAAAAACTGTTTTTT.